In its sample, the clone carrying this T cell receptor (beta chain) was seen many times. No antigen is known for it. These data belong to a study of early T cells in non-severe SARS-CoV-2 infection. Overall study: Sequencing targeted bulk RNA from unsorted whole blood, leaving chains unpaired.

CDR3 length equals 14 residues. CDR1 is SGHVS, CDR2 FNYEAQ, per germline. V lost 3 bases to trimming and J lost 6 bases, with 11 bases between them. Study-wide results and limits: VDJdb matches were skewed toward anti-spike CD8 T cell responses.

Unique molecular identifiers were added to individual cDNA molecules. TCRdb recomputed calls from the 5' RACE reads with MiXCR, one row per CDR3 protein. Of around 21,000 distinct CDR3 sequences listed, under 5% are singletons. The chain uses TRBV7-6 and TRBJ2-2; no clear D gene. This receptor was obtained from an adult who was a healthcare worker with PCR-confirmed SARS-CoV-2 infection or an uninfected control (not recorded which). Material: whole blood. The chain's CDR3 is CASSFGHSAGELFF. CDR3 DNA sequence: TGTGCCAGCAGCTTCGGGCACTCGGCCGGGGAGCTGTTTTTT.